These 5 T cell receptor beta chains came from one sample sequenced in a study of T cell clonotyping in hematopoietic cell transplantation. TCRdb keeps only in-frame clones here, not all; method: immunoSEQ multiplex PCR. Among about 14,000 clones listed, less than 80% were seen once. The specimen was PBMCs. The receptors stem from a human donor who either received an allogeneic hematopoietic cell transplant for a myeloid malignancy or was a related donor (not recorded which). Some clones in this sample may be carry-over from other donors' samples.

The chain carries TRBV6-5 and TRBJ2-6; D ambiguous. Per germline, CDR1 MNHEY and CDR2 SVGAGI. V was clipped by 5 bases and J by 2 bases, with 4 bases between them. There are 13 residues in the CDR3. The CDR3 region is CASSPTGANVLTF. The CDR3 region has the DNA TGTGCCAGCAGTCCCACTGGGGCCAACGTCCTGACTTTC.

The chain combines TRBV28 with TRBJ1-2; D uncertain. The CDR3 has 14 residues. V was trimmed by 5 bases and J by 2 bases, leaving 12 bases between them. Germline V gene data show CDR1 as MDHEN and CDR2 as SYDVKM. CDR3 region: CASSIGRRNYGYTF. Written as DNA, the CDR3 is TGTGCCAGCAGTATTGGACGGAGGAACTATGGCTACACCTTC.

The chain employs TRBV29-1 and TRBJ1-2, with 9 bases matching TRBD1. The CDR3 is 14 amino acids. Germline V lookup: CDR1 SQVTM, CDR2 ANQGSEA. V shed 7 bases and J 0 bases; nucleotides not matched to a gene: 6. The CDR3 sequence is CSAGQGSTNYGYTF. CDR3 coding DNA: TGCAGCGCCGGACAGGGGTCAACTAACTATGGCTACACCTTC.

The chain combines TRBV4-3 with TRBJ2-7, with D possibly being TRBD2 (5 bases). The CDR3 runs 15 residues. V was trimmed by 0 bases and J by 4 bases, leaving 13 bases between them. Germline values: CDR1 LGHNA, CDR2 YSLEER. CDR3 sequence: CASSQERDLSYEQYF. The CDR3 region has the DNA TGCGCCAGCAGCCAAGAGAGGGATTTATCGTACGAGCAGTACTTC.

The chain links TRBV29-1 to TRBJ2-7, with 11 bases that match TRBD2. V lost 4 bases, J lost 6 bases, and 5 bases stayed unmatched. CDR1 and CDR2 (germline): SQVTM, ANQGSEA. The CDR3 extends over 13 amino acids. The DNA for the CDR3 is TGCAGCGTTGTGATAGCGGGAGGGACCGAGCAGTACTTC. Translation gives CSVVIAGGTEQYF.